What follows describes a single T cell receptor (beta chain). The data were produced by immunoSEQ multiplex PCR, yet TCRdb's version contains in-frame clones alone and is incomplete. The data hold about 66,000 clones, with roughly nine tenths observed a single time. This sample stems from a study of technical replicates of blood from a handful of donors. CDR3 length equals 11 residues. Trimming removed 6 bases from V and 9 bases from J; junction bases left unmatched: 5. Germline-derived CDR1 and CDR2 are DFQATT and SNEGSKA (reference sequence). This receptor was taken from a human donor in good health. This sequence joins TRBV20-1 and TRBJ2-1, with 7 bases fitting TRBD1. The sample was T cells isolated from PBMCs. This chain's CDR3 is CSASRGLEQFF. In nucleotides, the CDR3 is TGCAGTGCGAGTAGGGGGCTTGAGCAGTTCTTC.